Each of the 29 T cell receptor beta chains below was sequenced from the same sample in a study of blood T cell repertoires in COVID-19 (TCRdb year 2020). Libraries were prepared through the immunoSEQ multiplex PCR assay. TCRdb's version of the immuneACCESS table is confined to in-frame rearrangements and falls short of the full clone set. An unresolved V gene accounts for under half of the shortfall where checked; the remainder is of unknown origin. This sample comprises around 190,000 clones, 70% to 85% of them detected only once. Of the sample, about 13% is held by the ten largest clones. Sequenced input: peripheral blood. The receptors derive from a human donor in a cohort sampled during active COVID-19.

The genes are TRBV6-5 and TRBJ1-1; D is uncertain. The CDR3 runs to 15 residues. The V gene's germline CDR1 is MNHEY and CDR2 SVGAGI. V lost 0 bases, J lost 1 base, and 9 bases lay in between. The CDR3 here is CASSYSRASNTEAFF. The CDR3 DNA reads TGTGCCAGCAGTTACTCGAGGGCCTCGAACACTGAAGCTTTCTTT.

CDR3 bases: TGTGCCAGCAGCTTGGGGAGCTCTGGAAACACCATATATTTT. It specifies CASSLGSSGNTIYF. The chain carries TRBV5-4 and TRBJ1-3; D is unclear. Trimming pared 0 bases from V and 0 bases from J, leaving 4 bases between. Germline loops: CDR1 SGHNT, CDR2 YYREEE (reference sequence). CDR3 length equals 14 residues.

This chain's CDR3 is CASRAAQGSVETQYF. The CDR3 nucleotides read TGTGCCAGCAGGGCCGCCCAGGGGTCGGTGGAGACCCAGTACTTC. The gene calls are TRBV7-2 and TRBJ2-5, with D possibly being TRBD1 (6 bases). The CDR3 is 15 residues long. Trimming pared 6 bases from V and 5 bases from J, leaving 19 bases between. Per the germline V gene, CDR1 is SGHTA and CDR2 is FQGNSA.

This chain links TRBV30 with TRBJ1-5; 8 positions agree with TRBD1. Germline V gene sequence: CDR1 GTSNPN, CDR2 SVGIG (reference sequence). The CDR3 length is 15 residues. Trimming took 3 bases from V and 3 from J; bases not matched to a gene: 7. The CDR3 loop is CAWSEDRVYNQPQHF. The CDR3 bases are TGTGCCTGGAGCGAGGACAGGGTGTACAATCAGCCCCAGCATTTT. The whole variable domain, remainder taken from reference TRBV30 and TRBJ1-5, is SQTIHQWPATLVQPVGSPLSLECTVEGTSNPNLYWYRQAAGRGLQLLFYSVGIGQISSEVPQNLSASRPQDRQFILSSKKLLLSDSGFYLCAWSEDRVYNQPQHFGDGTRLSIL.

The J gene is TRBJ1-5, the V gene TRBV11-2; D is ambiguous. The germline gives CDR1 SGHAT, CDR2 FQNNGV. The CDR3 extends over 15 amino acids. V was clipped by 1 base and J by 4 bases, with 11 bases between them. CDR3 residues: CASSLGSGPNQPQHF. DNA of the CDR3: TGTGCCAGCAGCTTAGGCTCCGGTCCGAATCAGCCCCAGCATTTT.

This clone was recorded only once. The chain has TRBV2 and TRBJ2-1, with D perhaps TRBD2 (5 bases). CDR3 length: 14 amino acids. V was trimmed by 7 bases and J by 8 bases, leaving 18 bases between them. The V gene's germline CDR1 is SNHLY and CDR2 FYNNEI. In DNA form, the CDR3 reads TGTGCCAGCAAAACCGGGCCCGAGGGCTATGAGCAGTTCTTC. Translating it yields CASKTGPEGYEQFF.

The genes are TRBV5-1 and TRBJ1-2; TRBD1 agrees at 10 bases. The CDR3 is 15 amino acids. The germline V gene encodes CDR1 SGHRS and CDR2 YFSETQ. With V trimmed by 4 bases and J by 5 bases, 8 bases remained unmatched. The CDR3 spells CASSRLRDRGYGYTF. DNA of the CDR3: TGCGCCAGCAGCCGTCTTCGGGACAGGGGTTATGGCTACACCTTC. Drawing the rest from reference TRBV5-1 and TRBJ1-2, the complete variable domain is KAGVTQTPRYLIKTRGQQVTLSCSPISGHRSVSWYQQTPGQGLQFLFEYFSETQRNKGNFPGRFSGRQFSNSRSEMNVSTLELGDSALYLCASSRLRDRGYGYTFGSGTRLTVV.

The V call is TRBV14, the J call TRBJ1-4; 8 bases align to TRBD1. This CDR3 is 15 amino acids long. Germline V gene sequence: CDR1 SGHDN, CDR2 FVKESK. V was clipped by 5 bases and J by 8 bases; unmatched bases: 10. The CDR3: CASSKNRGFLEKLFF. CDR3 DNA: TGTGCCAGCAGCAAAAACAGGGGGTTCTTGGAAAAACTGTTTTTT. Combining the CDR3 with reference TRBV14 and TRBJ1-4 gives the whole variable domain EAGVTQFPSHSVIEKGQTVTLRCDPISGHDNLYWYRRVMGKEIKFLLHFVKESKQDESGMPNNRFLAERTGGTYSTLKVQPAELEDSGVYFCASSKNRGFLEKLFFGSGTQLSVL.

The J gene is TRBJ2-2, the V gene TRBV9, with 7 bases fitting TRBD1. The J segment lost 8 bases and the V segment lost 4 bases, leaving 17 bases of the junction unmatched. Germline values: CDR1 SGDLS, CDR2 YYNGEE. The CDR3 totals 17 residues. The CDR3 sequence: CASSPQLRKGAQGELFF. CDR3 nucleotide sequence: TGTGCCAGCAGCCCCCAACTTCGTAAGGGGGCACAAGGGGAGCTGTTTTTT.

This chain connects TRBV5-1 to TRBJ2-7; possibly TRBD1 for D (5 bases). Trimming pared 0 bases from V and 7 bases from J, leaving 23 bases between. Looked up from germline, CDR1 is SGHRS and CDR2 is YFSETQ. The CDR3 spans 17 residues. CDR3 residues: CASSLEPAGRAVGEQYF. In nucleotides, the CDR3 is TGCGCCAGCAGCTTGGAACCTGCCGGCAGGGCGGTGGGAGAGCAGTACTTC.

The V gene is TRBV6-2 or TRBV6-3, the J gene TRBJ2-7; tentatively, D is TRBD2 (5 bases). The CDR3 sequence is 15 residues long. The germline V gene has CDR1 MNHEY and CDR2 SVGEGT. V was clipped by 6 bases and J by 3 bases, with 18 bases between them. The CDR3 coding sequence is TGTGCCAGCAGGCCTGGGGAGCGTGGGCTCTACGAGCAGTACTTC. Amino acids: CASRPGERGLYEQYF.

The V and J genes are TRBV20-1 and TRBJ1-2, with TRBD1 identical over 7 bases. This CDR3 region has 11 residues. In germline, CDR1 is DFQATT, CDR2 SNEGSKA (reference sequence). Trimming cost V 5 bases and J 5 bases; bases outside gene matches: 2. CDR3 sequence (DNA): TGCAGTGCTGGACAGGTGTATGGCTACACCTTC. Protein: CSAGQVYGYTF.

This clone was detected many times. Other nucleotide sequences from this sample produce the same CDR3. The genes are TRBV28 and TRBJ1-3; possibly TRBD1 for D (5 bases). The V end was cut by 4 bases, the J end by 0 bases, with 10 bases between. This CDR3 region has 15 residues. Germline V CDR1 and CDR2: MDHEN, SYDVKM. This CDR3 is CASSSGGSSGNTIYF. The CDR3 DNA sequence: TGTGCCAGCAGTTCGGGGGGAAGCTCTGGAAACACCATATATTTT.

For the CDR3, the DNA is TGTGCCATCCGGGTACAGGGGGGAGATGATGAGCAGTTCTTC. This encodes CAIRVQGGDDEQFF. V is TRBV10-3 and J is TRBJ2-1, with 8 positions matching TRBD1. In germline, CDR1 is ENHRY, CDR2 SYGVKD. The trim removed 8 bases at V and 8 bases at J, leaving 11 bases unmatched. This CDR3 region has 14 residues.

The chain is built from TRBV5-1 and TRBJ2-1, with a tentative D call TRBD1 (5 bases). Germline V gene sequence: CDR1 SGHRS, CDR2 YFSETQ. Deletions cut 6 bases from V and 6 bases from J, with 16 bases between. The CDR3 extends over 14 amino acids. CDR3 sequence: CASKVLWTSNEQFF. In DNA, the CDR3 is TGCGCCAGCAAGGTCCTATGGACAAGCAATGAGCAGTTCTTC. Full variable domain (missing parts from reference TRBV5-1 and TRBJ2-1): KAGVTQTPRYLIKTRGQQVTLSCSPISGHRSVSWYQQTPGQGLQFLFEYFSETQRNKGNFPGRFSGRQFSNSRSEMNVSTLELGDSALYLCASKVLWTSNEQFFGPGTRLTVL.

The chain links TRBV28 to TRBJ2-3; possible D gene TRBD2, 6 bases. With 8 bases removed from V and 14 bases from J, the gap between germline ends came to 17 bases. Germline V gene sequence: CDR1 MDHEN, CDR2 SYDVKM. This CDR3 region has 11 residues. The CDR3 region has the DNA TGTGCCAGCGGACCGGGACTCCAGGTGTATTTT. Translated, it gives CASGPGLQVYF.

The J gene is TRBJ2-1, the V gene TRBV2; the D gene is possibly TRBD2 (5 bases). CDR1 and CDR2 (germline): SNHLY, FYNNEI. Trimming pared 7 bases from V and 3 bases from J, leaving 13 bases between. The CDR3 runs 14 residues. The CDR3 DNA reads TGTGCCAGCAATGGAGAGACTAACTACAATGAGCAGTTCTTC. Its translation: CASNGETNYNEQFF.

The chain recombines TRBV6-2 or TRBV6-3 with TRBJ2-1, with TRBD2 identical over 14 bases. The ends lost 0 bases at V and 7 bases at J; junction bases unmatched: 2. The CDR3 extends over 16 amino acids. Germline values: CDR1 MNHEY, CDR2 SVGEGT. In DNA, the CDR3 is TGTGCCAGCAGTTACTCGGGACTAGCGGGAGTTAATGAGCAGTTCTTC. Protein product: CASSYSGLAGVNEQFF.

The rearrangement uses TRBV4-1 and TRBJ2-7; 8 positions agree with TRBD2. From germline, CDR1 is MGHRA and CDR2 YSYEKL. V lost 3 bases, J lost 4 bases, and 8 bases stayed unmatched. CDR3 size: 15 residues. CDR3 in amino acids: CASSHRAGGRYEQYF. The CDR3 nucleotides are TGCGCCAGCAGCCACAGGGCGGGAGGTCGGTACGAGCAGTACTTC.

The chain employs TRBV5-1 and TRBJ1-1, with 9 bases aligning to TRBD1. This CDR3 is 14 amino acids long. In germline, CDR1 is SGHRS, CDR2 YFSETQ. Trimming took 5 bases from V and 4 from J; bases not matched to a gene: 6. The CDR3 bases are TGCGCCAGCAGTCCACCGACAGGGGGCACTGAAGCTTTCTTT. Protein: CASSPPTGGTEAFF.

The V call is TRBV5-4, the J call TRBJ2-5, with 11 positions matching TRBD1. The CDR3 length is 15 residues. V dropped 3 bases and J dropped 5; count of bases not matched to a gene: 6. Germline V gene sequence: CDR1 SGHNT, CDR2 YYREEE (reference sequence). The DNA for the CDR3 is TGTGCCAGCAGCTCGGGACAGGGGGAGTGGGAGACCCAGTACTTC. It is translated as CASSSGQGEWETQYF. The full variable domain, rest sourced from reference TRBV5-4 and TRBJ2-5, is ETGVTQSPTHLIKTRGQQVTLRCSSQSGHNTVSWYQQALGQGPQFIFQYYREEENGRGNFPPRFSGLQFPNYSSELNVNALELDDSALYLCASSSGQGEWETQYFGPGTRLLVL.

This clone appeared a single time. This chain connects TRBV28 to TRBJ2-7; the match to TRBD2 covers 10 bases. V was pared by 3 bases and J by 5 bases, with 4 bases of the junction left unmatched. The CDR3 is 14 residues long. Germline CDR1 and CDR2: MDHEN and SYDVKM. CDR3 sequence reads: CASSFRLAGDEQYF. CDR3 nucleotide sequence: TGTGCCAGCAGTTTTCGGCTAGCGGGAGACGAGCAGTACTTC. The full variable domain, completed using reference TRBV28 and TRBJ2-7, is DVKVTQSSRYLVKRTGEKVFLECVQDMDHENMFWYRQDPGLGLRLIYFSYDVKMKEKGDIPEGYSVSREKKERFSLILESASTNQTSMYLCASSFRLAGDEQYFGPGTRLTVT.

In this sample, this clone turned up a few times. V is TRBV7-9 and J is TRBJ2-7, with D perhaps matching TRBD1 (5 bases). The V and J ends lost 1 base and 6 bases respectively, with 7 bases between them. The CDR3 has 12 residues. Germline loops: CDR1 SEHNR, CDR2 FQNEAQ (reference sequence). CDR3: CASSLGQFEQYF. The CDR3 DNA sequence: TGTGCCAGCAGCTTAGGACAGTTCGAGCAGTACTTC.

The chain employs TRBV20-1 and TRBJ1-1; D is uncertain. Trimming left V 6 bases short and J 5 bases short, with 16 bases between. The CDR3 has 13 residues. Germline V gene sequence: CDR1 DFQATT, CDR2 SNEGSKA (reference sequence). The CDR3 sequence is CSASRGLRTEAFF. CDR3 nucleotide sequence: TGCAGTGCCAGTCGCGGACTGAGGACTGAAGCTTTCTTT.

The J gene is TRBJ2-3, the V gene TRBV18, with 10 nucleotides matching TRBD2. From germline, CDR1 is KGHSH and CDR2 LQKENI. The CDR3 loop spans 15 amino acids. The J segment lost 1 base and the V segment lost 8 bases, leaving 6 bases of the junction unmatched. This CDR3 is CASRLGTSGTDTQYF. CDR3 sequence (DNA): TGTGCCAGCCGTCTCGGGACTAGCGGCACAGATACGCAGTATTTT.

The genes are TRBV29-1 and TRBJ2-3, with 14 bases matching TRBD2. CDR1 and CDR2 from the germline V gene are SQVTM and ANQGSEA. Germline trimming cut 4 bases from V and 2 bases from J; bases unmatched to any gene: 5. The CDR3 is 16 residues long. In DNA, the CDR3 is TGCAGCGTTGGACTAGCGGGAGGGCCTCCCACAGATACGCAGTATTTT. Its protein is CSVGLAGGPPTDTQYF.

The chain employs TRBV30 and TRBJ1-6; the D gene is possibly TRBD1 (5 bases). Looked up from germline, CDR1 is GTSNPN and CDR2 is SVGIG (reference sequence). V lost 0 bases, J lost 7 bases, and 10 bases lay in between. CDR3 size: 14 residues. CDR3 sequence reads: CAWSVQGVNSPLHF. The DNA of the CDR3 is TGTGCCTGGAGTGTACAAGGGGTGAATTCACCCCTCCACTTT.

In DNA form, the CDR3 reads TGTGCCAGCAGTGAAGAGGGCCAGGGATATGGCTACACCTTC. Translating gives CASSEEGQGYGYTF. This chain joins TRBV2 and TRBJ1-2; possibly TRBD1 for D (5 bases). CDR3 length: 14 amino acids. Germline V gives CDR1 SNHLY, CDR2 FYNNEI. The V end lost 1 base, the J end lost 5 bases, and 11 bases lay between the germline ends.

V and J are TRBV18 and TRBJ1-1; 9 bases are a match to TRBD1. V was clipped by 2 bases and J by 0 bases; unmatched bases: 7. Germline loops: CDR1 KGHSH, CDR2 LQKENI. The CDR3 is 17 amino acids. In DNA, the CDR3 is TGTGCCAGCTCACCAACAGACAGGGGGACTATGAACACTGAAGCTTTCTTT. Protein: CASSPTDRGTMNTEAFF. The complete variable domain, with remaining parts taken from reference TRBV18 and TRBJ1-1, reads NAGVMQNPRHLVRRRGQEARLRCSPMKGHSHVYWYRQLPEEGLKFMVYLQKENIIDESGMPKERFSAEFPKEGPSILRIQQVVRGDSAAYFCASSPTDRGTMNTEAFFGQGTRLTVV.